This T cell receptor beta chain was observed in a study of shared clonotypes between healthy human individuals. Findings and limits, study-wide: The small donor group covered limited genetic and exposure diversity. An effect of sequencing depth on clonotype sharing among donors was expected.

V lost 0 bases and J lost 2; bases outside the gene matches: 20. The CDR3 is 21 residues long. Per the germline V gene, CDR1 is LNHDA and CDR2 is SQIVND (reference sequence). A word on this clone: What it recognizes is unknown.

TCRdb keeps only in-frame clones here, not all; method: immunoSEQ multiplex PCR. The sample records around 600,000 clones, 95% to 98% being singletons. The chain recombines TRBV19 with TRBJ2-5; the match to TRBD1 covers 8 bases. Source material: naive CD4+ T cells sorted from blood. The subset is: CD45RA+ positively selected. This clonotype was obtained from a woman aged 25 to 39 in good health. In nucleotides, the CDR3 is TGTGCCAGTAGTATAGATATATGGGGATCTTTCGGGACAGGCGCTCAAGAGACCCAGTACTTC. Protein sequence: CASSIDIWGSFGTGAQETQYF.